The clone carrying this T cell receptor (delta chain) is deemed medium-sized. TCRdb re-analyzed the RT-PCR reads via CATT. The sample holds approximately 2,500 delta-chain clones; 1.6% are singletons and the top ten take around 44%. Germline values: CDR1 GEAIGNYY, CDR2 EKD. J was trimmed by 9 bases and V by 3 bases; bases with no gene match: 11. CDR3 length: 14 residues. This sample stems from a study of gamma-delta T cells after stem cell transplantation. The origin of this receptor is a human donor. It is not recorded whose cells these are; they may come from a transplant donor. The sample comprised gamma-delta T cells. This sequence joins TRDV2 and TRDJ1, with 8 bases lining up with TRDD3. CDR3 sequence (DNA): TGTGCCTGTGACCGACTGGGGGCTAAAGGCGAACTCATCTTT. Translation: CACDRLGAKGELIF.